The next 7 T cell receptor beta chains were all read from a single sample in a study of T cell clones after liver transplantation. Profiled with immunoSEQ multiplex PCR; TCRdb holds only in-frame clones, not every one. Of some 110,000 clones in the sample, 90% were seen once. Sequences were derived from CD4+ T cells from blood, sampled 12 months after liver transplant. Receptor source: a human patient who received a liver transplant. Some T cells may be graft donor cells.

This rearrangement joins TRBV11-2 to TRBJ2-1; unclear D gene. The germline V and J ends were trimmed by 3 bases and 5 bases, with 2 bases remaining between them. There are 11 residues in the CDR3. Germline assignment: CDR1 SGHAT and CDR2 FQNNGV. CDR3 coding DNA: TGTGCCAGCAGCTTGGACAATGAGCAGTTCTTC. Encoded protein: CASSLDNEQFF.

V usage is TRBV11-3 and J usage is TRBJ2-5; D is unresolved. The CDR3 length is 13 residues. V was cut by 2 bases and J by 0 bases, with 4 bases left in between. Germline-derived CDR1 and CDR2 are SGHNT and YENEEA. The CDR3 DNA sequence: TGTGCCAGCAGCTTAAGGGACCAAGAGACCCAGTACTTC. Its translation is CASSLRDQETQYF.

The rearrangement uses TRBV2 and TRBJ2-2; D unresolved. Germline values: CDR1 SNHLY, CDR2 FYNNEI. The CDR3 consists of 12 residues. V lost 6 bases, J lost 7 bases, and 9 bases lay in between. The CDR3 region is CASSGHYGELFF. CDR3 DNA: TGTGCCAGCAGCGGGCATTACGGGGAGCTGTTTTTT.

The rearrangement links TRBV15 to TRBJ2-7; no clear D gene. The CDR3 totals 14 residues. Germline CDR1 and CDR2: LNHNV and YYDKDF (reference sequence). V was trimmed by 1 base and J by 3 bases, leaving 10 bases between them. The CDR3 DNA reads TGTGCCACCAGCAGAGCCAACCGAAACTACGAGCAGTACTTC. It encodes CATSRANRNYEQYF.

A remark on this clone: The conserved phenylalanine or tryptophan is not found at the CDR3 terminus, so this likely reflects a read error. The chain combines TRBV6-4 with TRBJ1-1; D gene ambiguous. In germline, CDR1 is MRHNA, CDR2 SNTAGT. The CDR3 is 13 residues long. V shed 2 bases and J shed 10 bases, with 14 bases lying between them. CDR3 nucleotides: TGTGCCAGCAGTGACGCGACGGGATTGAGAGCTTTCCTT. Protein sequence: CASSDATGLRAFL.

The V call is TRBV27, the J call TRBJ2-1; D is uncertain. From germline, CDR1 is MNHEY and CDR2 SMNVEV (reference sequence). Trimming took off 0 bases at V and 7 bases at J, with 10 bases between the two ends. This CDR3 spans 14 amino acids. The CDR3 sequence is CASSLSGRVNEQFF. The DNA of the CDR3 is TGTGCCAGCAGTTTATCAGGACGAGTTAATGAGCAGTTCTTC.

The gene calls are TRBV19 and TRBJ2-1; D may be TRBD2 (5 bases). V was trimmed by 3 bases and J by 5 bases, leaving 11 bases between them. Germline V CDR1 and CDR2: LNHDA, SQIVND (reference sequence). The CDR3 covers 14 residues. In DNA, the CDR3 is TGTGCCAGTAGTATCACCGGGATCCACAATGAGCAGTTCTTC. It codes for CASSITGIHNEQFF.